This is a list of T cell receptor beta chains from one sample in a study of T cells in Graves' hyperthyroidism and ophthalmopathy. MiXCR was run by TCRdb on the multiplex PCR reads, yielding one entry per CDR3 protein. The data show about 360,000 distinct CDR3 sequences, 13% seen once. The sequencing sample was made of blood. Receptor source: a woman aged 18-30 years with Graves' hyperthyroidism. Each CDR3 is given with its conserved first and last residue. D genes are given only for firm matches. A row's size may be missing; if present it is once, few, many or a size class.

size: many
J: TRBJ2-3
D: NA
V: TRBV27
DNA: TGTGCCAGCAGTTTCGAGCGTCAAGTTTCGGATACGCAGTATTTT
CDR3: CASSFERQVSDTQYF

size: many
J: TRBJ2-7
D: TRBD1
V: TRBV5-6
DNA: TGTGCCAGCAGCACGGGACAGCCGTACGAGCAGTACTTC
CDR3: CASSTGQPYEQYF

size: once
J: TRBJ2-6
D: NA
V: TRBV5-6
DNA: TGTGCCACCCTAAGAGTCTCTGGGGCCAACGTCCTGACTTTC
CDR3: CATLRVSGANVLTF

size: many
J: TRBJ2-5
D: NA
V: TRBV10-3
DNA: TGTGCCATCATGACCGAGTCCGACCAAGAGACCCAGTACTTC
CDR3: CAIMTESDQETQYF

size: many
J: TRBJ1-1
D: NA
V: TRBV11-1
DNA: TGTGCCAGCAGCCCGGGACACAGGAACACTGAAGCTTTCTTT
CDR3: CASSPGHRNTEAFF

size: many
J: TRBJ2-3
D: TRBD2
V: TRBV20-1
DNA: TGCAGTGCTAGAGTGTTAGGCACTAGCGGGAAAGATAGCACAGATACGCAGTATTTT
CDR3: CSARVLGTSGKDSTDTQYF

size: few
J: TRBJ1-1
D: TRBD1
V: TRBV6-1
DNA: TGTGCCAGCAAAGATACCGACAGGGCTGAAGCTTTCTTT
CDR3: CASKDTDRAEAFF

size: many
J: TRBJ1-1
D: NA
V: TRBV12-3/TRBV12-4
DNA: TGTGCCAGCAGTCCGGGGGGGGGCGGGAACACTGAAGCTTTCTTT
CDR3: CASSPGGGGNTEAFF

size: many
J: TRBJ2-5
D: NA
V: TRBV3-1
DNA: TGTGCCAGCAGCCCTAGCCGGGAGACCCAGTACTTC
CDR3: CASSPSRETQYF

size: few
J: TRBJ1-4
D: TRBD1
V: TRBV9
DNA: TGTGCCAGCAGCGTAGTGGGACAGGTTAATGAAAAACTGTTTTTT
CDR3: CASSVVGQVNEKLFF

size: few
J: TRBJ2-3
D: NA
V: TRBV10-3
DNA: TGTGCCCGCGCTTGGGGGGCGGGAGATACGCAGTATTTT
CDR3: CARAWGAGDTQYF

size: many
J: TRBJ2-2
D: TRBD2
V: TRBV9
DNA: TGTGCCAGCAGCGTAGCGGGACTAGCGTTGGGGGGCGGGGAGCTGTTTTTT
CDR3: CASSVAGLALGGGELFF

size: few
J: TRBJ1-2
D: NA
V: TRBV19
DNA: TGTGCCAGTATTAGCGGCCCTTCGGGCCTCTATGGCTACACCTTC
CDR3: CASISGPSGLYGYTF

size: NA
J: TRBJ2-5
D: NA
V: TRBV4-1
DNA: TGCGCCAGCAGCCCTACAGGGACCGAGACCCAGTACTTC
CDR3: CASSPTGTETQYF

size: many
J: TRBJ2-3
D: NA
V: TRBV29-1
DNA: TGCAGCGTTCGTAAGGAAACAGATACGCAGTATTTT
CDR3: CSVRKETDTQYF

size: few
J: TRBJ2-1
D: NA
V: TRBV4-3
DNA: TGCGCCAGTTCCATCGGGGCGGGCAATGAGCAGTTCTTC
CDR3: CASSIGAGNEQFF

size: many
J: TRBJ1-1
D: NA
V: TRBV27
DNA: TGTGCCAGCAGTTTATACGAGGGATTAGGCACTGAAGCTTTCTTT
CDR3: CASSLYEGLGTEAFF

size: NA
J: TRBJ2-1
D: TRBD2
V: TRBV5-1
DNA: TGCGCCAGCAGTCCCGGCCAGCGGGGGCGGGGTGAGCAGTTCTTC
CDR3: CASSPGQRGRGEQFF

size: many
J: TRBJ1-3
D: NA
V: TRBV3-1
DNA: TGTGCCAGCAGCCAAGTTTACAGAGGAAACACCATATATTTT
CDR3: CASSQVYRGNTIYF

size: many
J: TRBJ2-7
D: NA
V: TRBV12-3/TRBV12-4
DNA: TGTGCCAGCACCCCGGGGCAGCCGACTTACGAGCAGTACTTC
CDR3: CASTPGQPTYEQYF

size: many
J: TRBJ2-1
D: TRBD2
V: TRBV2
DNA: TGTGCCGGCCGTCAAAATTTAGGGGCGGGACTAGCGCCAGATAATGAGCAGTTCTTC
CDR3: CAGRQNLGAGLAPDNEQFF

size: many
J: TRBJ2-3
D: NA
V: TRBV11-2
DNA: TGTGCCAGCATCTTCCGGGGGATAGGCACAGATACGCAGTATTTT
CDR3: CASIFRGIGTDTQYF

size: NA
J: TRBJ1-2
D: TRBD1
V: TRBV19
DNA: TGTGCCAGTCGGGGACAGGGTAGGCTGGGGAGCTACACCTTC
CDR3: CASRGQGRLGSYTF

size: many
J: TRBJ1-5
D: NA
V: TRBV24-1
DNA: TGTGCCACCAGTGCTGGGGGCGGCGGCAATCAGCCCCAGCATTTT
CDR3: CATSAGGGGNQPQHF

size: many
J: TRBJ1-5
D: NA
V: TRBV6-1
DNA: TGTGCCAGCAGTCCGCCGGGGGACCCCCAGCATTTT
CDR3: CASSPPGDPQHF

size: few
J: TRBJ1-2
D: NA
V: TRBV24-1
DNA: TGTGCCACCAGTGAAGCTAACTATGGCTACACCTTC
CDR3: CATSEANYGYTF

size: many
J: TRBJ1-1
D: NA
V: TRBV7-6
DNA: TGTGCCAGCAGCTTAGAGTGGGGGGTGAACACTGAAGCTTTCTTT
CDR3: CASSLEWGVNTEAFF

size: NA
J: TRBJ1-5
D: NA
V: TRBV3-1
DNA: TGTGCCATCACTCAGAGAGGTGGGGGACAGCCCCAGCATTTT
CDR3: CAITQRGGGQPQHF

size: many
J: TRBJ2-2
D: NA
V: TRBV29-1
DNA: TGCAGCGTCCAGCCTACTAGGGGCACCGGGGAGCTGTTTTTT
CDR3: CSVQPTRGTGELFF

size: many
J: TRBJ1-5
D: NA
V: TRBV20-1
DNA: TGCAGTGCTAGTCTTTTTACGCTTACCAATCAGCCCCAGCATTTT
CDR3: CSASLFTLTNQPQHF

size: NA
J: TRBJ1-1
D: NA
V: TRBV11-2
DNA: TGTGCCAGCAGTGCCCGGGGCAGGATTCCGGGAGCTTTCTTT
CDR3: CASSARGRIPGAFF

size: many
J: TRBJ1-1
D: NA
V: TRBV28
DNA: TGTGCCAGCAGTTTGGCGGCCACGACAGCTGAAGCTTTCTTT
CDR3: CASSLAATTAEAFF

size: many
J: TRBJ1-1
D: NA
V: TRBV30
DNA: TGTGCCTGGAGTTTTAACACTGAAGCTTTCTTT
CDR3: CAWSFNTEAFF

size: many
J: TRBJ2-3
D: NA
V: TRBV2
DNA: TGTGCCAGCATGTTAGGTAGCGTAAGCACAGATACGCAGTATTTT
CDR3: CASMLGSVSTDTQYF

size: NA
J: TRBJ2-4
D: TRBD2
V: TRBV27
DNA: TGTGCCAGCAGTTCCCTAGCGGGGGGGGAAAACATTCAGTACTTC
CDR3: CASSSLAGGENIQYF

size: NA
J: TRBJ1-5
D: NA
V: TRBV19
DNA: TGTGCCAGTAGTAGCCCGGGACGGAGGATTAATCAGCCCCAGCATTTT
CDR3: CASSSPGRRINQPQHF

size: many
J: TRBJ2-1
D: TRBD1
V: TRBV20-1
DNA: TGCAGTGCTCCCCCGGGACAGTGGGGAAATGAGCAGTTCTTC
CDR3: CSAPPGQWGNEQFF

size: many
J: TRBJ2-7
D: NA
V: TRBV12-3/TRBV12-4
DNA: TGTGCCAGCAGCCATCCAGGTCTCTACGAGCAGTACTTC
CDR3: CASSHPGLYEQYF

size: many
J: TRBJ2-5
D: NA
V: TRBV20-1
DNA: TGCAGTGCTAGAGACTTACAAGAAGAGACCCAGTACTTC
CDR3: CSARDLQEETQYF

size: many
J: TRBJ1-6
D: NA
V: TRBV10-3
DNA: TGTGCCATCAAGCGTGGGGGCGAAAATTCACCCCTCCACTTT
CDR3: CAIKRGGENSPLHF

size: many
J: TRBJ2-1
D: TRBD1
V: TRBV3-1
DNA: TGTGCCAGCAGCCATGGGACAGTATACAATGAGCAGTTCTTC
CDR3: CASSHGTVYNEQFF

size: many
J: TRBJ2-1
D: NA
V: TRBV7-9
DNA: TGTGCCAGCAGCTTCCGACCGCGGGTAGCCGTAGTCAATGAGCAGTTCTTC
CDR3: CASSFRPRVAVVNEQFF

size: NA
J: TRBJ1-2
D: TRBD1
V: TRBV2
DNA: TGTGCCAGCATAGGGGACAGGGGCGAAGCGGGTGGCTACACCTTC
CDR3: CASIGDRGEAGGYTF

size: many
J: TRBJ1-1
D: NA
V: TRBV28
DNA: TGTGCCAGCAGCACCGGCGCCCTGTATGATTTCTTT
CDR3: CASSTGALYDFF

size: few
J: TRBJ2-7
D: NA
V: TRBV5-1
DNA: TGCGCCAGCAGCCCACCTAGCGTCCACGAGCAGTACTTC
CDR3: CASSPPSVHEQYF

size: NA
J: TRBJ2-7
D: NA
V: TRBV14
DNA: TGTGCCAGCAGCCAACTATGGGGGCAGGGTGAGCAGTACTTC
CDR3: CASSQLWGQGEQYF

size: many
J: TRBJ1-4
D: NA
V: TRBV9
DNA: TGTGCCAGCAGCATCTCACGGGGGGCTAATGAAAAACTGTTTTTT
CDR3: CASSISRGANEKLFF

size: many
J: TRBJ2-5
D: NA
V: TRBV30
DNA: TGTGCCTGGAGTGTACTAGGGGAAACTCAGTACTTC
CDR3: CAWSVLGETQYF

size: NA
J: TRBJ1-1
D: NA
V: TRBV29-1
DNA: TGCAGCGTTTCGCGAAACACTGAAGCTTTCTTT
CDR3: CSVSRNTEAFF

size: few
J: TRBJ2-5
D: NA
V: TRBV11-2
DNA: TGTGCCAGCAGCAGGTGGGGGAGTCAAGAGACCCAGTACTTC
CDR3: CASSRWGSQETQYF

size: few
J: TRBJ2-3
D: NA
V: TRBV27
DNA: TGTGCCAGCAGTTTAAAACGAAGCAGGGATACGCAGTATTTT
CDR3: CASSLKRSRDTQYF

size: many
J: TRBJ2-2
D: NA
V: TRBV12-3/TRBV12-4
DNA: TGTGCCAGCAGTTTTCTGGGGGCGCAAACCGGGGAGCTGTTTTTT
CDR3: CASSFLGAQTGELFF

size: NA
J: TRBJ2-1
D: NA
V: TRBV3-1
DNA: TGTGCCAGCAGCCCACATATACTAGTTACCCAAGACTCCTACGATGAGCAGTTCTTC
CDR3: CASSPHILVTQDSYDEQFF

size: many
J: TRBJ1-1
D: NA
V: TRBV28
DNA: TGTGCCAGCAGTCCCGCCATGAACACTGAAGCTTTCTTT
CDR3: CASSPAMNTEAFF

size: many
J: TRBJ2-3
D: NA
V: TRBV11-2
DNA: TGTGCCAGCAGCTTGGTGAGAGATACGCAGTATTTT
CDR3: CASSLVRDTQYF

size: many
J: TRBJ1-6
D: NA
V: TRBV7-2
DNA: TGTGCCAGCAGCTTAGCGACAGGTTTCCGTAATTCACCCCTCCACTTT
CDR3: CASSLATGFRNSPLHF